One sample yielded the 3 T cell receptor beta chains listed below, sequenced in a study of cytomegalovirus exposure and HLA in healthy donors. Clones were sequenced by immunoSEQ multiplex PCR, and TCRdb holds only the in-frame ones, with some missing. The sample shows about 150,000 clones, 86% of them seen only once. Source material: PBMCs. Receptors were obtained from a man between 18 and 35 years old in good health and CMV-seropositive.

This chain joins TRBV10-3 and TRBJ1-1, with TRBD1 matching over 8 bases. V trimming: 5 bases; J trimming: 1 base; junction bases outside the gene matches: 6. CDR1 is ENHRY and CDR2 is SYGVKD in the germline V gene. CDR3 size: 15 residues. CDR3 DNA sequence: TGTGCCATCAGTTCCTCCGGGACAGGGAACACTGAAGCTTTCTTT. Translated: CAISSSGTGNTEAFF.

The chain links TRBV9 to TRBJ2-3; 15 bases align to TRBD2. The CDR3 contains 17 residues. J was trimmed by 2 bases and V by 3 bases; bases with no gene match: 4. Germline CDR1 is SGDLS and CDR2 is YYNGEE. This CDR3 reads CASSGGTSGGNTDTQYF. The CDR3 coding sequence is TGTGCCAGCAGCGGCGGGACTAGCGGGGGGAACACAGATACGCAGTATTTT. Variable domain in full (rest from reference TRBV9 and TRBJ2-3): DSGVTQTPKHLITATGQRVTLRCSPRSGDLSVYWYQQSLDQGLQFLIQYYNGEERAKGNILERFSAQQFPDLHSELNLSSLELGDSALYFCASSGGTSGGNTDTQYFGPGTRLTVL.

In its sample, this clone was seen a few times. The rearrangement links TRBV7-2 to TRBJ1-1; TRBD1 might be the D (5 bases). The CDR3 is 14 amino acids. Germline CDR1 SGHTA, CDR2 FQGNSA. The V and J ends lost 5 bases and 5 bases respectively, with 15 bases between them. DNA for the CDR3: TGTGCCAGCAGCCAGGGTATGGGGCTGACTGAAGCTTTCTTT. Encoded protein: CASSQGMGLTEAFF.